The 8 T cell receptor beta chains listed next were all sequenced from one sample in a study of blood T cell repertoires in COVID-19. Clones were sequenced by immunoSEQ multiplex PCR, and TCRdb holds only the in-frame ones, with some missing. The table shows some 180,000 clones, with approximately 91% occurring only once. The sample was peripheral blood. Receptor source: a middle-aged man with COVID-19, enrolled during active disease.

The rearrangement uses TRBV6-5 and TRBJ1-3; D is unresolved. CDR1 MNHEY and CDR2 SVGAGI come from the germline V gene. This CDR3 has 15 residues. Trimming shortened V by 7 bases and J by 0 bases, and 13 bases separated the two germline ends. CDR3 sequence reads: CASKEQQNSGNTIYF. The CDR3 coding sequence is TGTGCCAGCAAAGAACAACAGAACTCTGGAAACACCATATATTTT.

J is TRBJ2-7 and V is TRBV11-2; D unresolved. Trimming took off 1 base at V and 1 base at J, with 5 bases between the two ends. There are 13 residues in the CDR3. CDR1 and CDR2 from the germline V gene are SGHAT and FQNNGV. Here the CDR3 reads CASSLGGSYEQYF. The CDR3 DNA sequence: TGTGCCAGCAGCTTAGGCGGTTCCTACGAGCAGTACTTC.

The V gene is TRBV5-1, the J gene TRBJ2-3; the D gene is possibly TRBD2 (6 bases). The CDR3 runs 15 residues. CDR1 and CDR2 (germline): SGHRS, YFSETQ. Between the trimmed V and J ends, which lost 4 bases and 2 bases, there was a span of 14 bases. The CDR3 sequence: CASSGNGDFTDTQYF. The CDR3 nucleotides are TGCGCCAGCAGCGGAAATGGGGACTTCACAGATACGCAGTATTTT.

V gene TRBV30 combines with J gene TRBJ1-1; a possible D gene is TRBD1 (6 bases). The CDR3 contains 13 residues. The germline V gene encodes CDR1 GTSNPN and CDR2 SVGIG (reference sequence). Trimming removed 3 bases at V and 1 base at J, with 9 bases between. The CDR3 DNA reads TGTGCCTGGAGCGGACAGCAGAACACTGAAGCTTTCTTT. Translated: CAWSGQQNTEAFF.

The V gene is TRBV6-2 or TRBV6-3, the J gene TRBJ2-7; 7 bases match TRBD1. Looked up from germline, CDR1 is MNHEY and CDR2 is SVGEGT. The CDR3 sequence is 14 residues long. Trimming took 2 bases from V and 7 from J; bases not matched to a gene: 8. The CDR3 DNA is TGTGCCAGCAGTTACCTCAAGACAGGGTTTGAGCAGTACTTC. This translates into CASSYLKTGFEQYF.

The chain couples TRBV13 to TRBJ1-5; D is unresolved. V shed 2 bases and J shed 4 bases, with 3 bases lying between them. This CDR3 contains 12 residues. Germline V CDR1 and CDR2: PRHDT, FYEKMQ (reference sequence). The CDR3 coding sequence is TGTGCCAGCAGCTTACGGAATCAGCCCCAGCATTTT. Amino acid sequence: CASSLRNQPQHF.

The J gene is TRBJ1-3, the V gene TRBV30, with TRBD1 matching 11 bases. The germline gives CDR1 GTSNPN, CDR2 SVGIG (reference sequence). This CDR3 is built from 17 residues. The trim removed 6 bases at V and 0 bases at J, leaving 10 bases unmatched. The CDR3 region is CACPGQGVLASGNTIYF. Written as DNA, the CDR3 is TGTGCCTGCCCGGGACAGGGGGTCCTAGCCTCTGGAAACACCATATATTTT. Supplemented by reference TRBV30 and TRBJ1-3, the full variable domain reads SQTIHQWPATLVQPVGSPLSLECTVEGTSNPNLYWYRQAAGRGLQLLFYSVGIGQISSEVPQNLSASRPQDRQFILSSKKLLLSDSGFYLCACPGQGVLASGNTIYFGEGSWLTVV.

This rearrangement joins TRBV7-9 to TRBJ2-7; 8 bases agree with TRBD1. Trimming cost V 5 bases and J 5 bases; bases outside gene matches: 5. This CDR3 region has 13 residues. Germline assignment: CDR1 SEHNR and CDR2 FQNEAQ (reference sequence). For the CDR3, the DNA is TGTGCCAGCAGCCCGGGACAGGTTAACGAGCAGTACTTC. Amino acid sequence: CASSPGQVNEQYF.